The rows below give T cell receptor beta chains drawn from one sample of a study of CD8 T cells in ankylosing spondylitis. TCRdb re-analysed the 5' RACE reads in MiXCR, keeping a single row per CDR3 protein. The table has 15,000 to 20,000 distinct CDR3 sequences, roughly 8.2% seen once; the top ten hold about a third. Material for sequencing was blood. Receptor source: a male donor with ankylosing spondylitis or in good health (not recorded which). The CDR3 runs from the conserved cysteine through the conserved F or W. The D gene is left open where the match is weak. Rows may omit the clone size; those that give it use once, few, many or a size class.

d_gene	v_gene	abundance	j_gene	CDR3aa	CDR3nt
-	TRBV20-1	many	TRBJ2-7	CSARGEGGSSYEQYF	TGCAGTGCTAGAGGAGAGGGCGGCTCGTCCTACGAGCAGTACTTC
-	TRBV20-1	-	TRBJ1-6	CSADSRSSYNSPLHF	TGCAGTGCGGACAGTAGGAGCTCCTATAATTCACCCCTCCACTTT
TRBD2	TRBV12-3/TRBV12-4	few	TRBJ2-1	CASSLGRLAASYNEQFF	TGTGCCAGCAGTTTAGGTCGGCTAGCGGCCTCCTACAATGAGCAGTTCTTC
-	TRBV20-1	-	TRBJ1-1	CSASSGWDTEAFF	TGCAGTGCTAGCTCCGGCTGGGACACTGAAGCTTTCTTT
-	TRBV15	-	TRBJ2-2	CATSRPGPGKLFF	TGTGCCACCAGCAGACCGGGCCCCGGGAAGCTGTTTTTT
-	TRBV15	few	TRBJ2-5	CATSPHRTVETQYF	TGTGCCACCAGCCCGCACCGGACAGTCGAGACCCAGTACTTC
-	TRBV7-2	many	TRBJ1-5	CASSLQGGNQPQHF	TGTGCCAGCAGCCTACAGGGCGGCAATCAGCCCCAGCATTTT
TRBD2	TRBV10-3	-	TRBJ2-2	CAISDSGGAFAGELFF	TGTGCCATCAGTGACTCCGGGGGGGCCTTCGCCGGGGAGCTGTTTTTT
-	TRBV5-1	few	TRBJ2-1	CASRTGGDEQFF	TGCGCCAGCAGGACTGGAGGGGATGAGCAGTTCTTC
TRBD1	TRBV15	many	TRBJ1-5	CATSRTGSNQPQHF	TGTGCCACCAGCAGGACAGGGTCCAATCAGCCCCAGCATTTT
-	TRBV20-1	-	TRBJ2-7	CSASADTYYEQYF	TGCAGTGCTAGCGCGGACACCTACTACGAGCAGTACTTC
-	TRBV5-1	medium-sized	TRBJ2-5	CASSLVAPETQYF	TGCGCCAGCAGCTTGGTCGCCCCAGAGACCCAGTACTTC
TRBD1	TRBV9	many	TRBJ2-7	CASSEGQGGPYEQYF	TGTGCCAGCAGCGAGGGACAGGGGGGACCCTACGAGCAGTACTTC
-	TRBV3-1	many	TRBJ2-1	CASSIHGELFSYNEQFF	TGTGCCAGCAGCATACACGGGGAGTTATTCTCCTACAATGAGCAGTTCTTC
TRBD2	TRBV4-3	-	TRBJ2-1	CASSRGGIQEQFF	TGCGCCAGCAGCCGCGGGGGGATTCAGGAGCAGTTCTTC
TRBD1	TRBV27	-	TRBJ2-3	CATCRGLTDTQYF	TGTGCCACCTGTAGGGGGCTGACAGATACGCAGTATTTT
-	TRBV5-1	many	TRBJ2-3	CASKERFYTDTQYF	TGCGCCAGCAAGGAGCGGTTTTACACAGATACGCAGTATTTT